This section outlines one T cell receptor (beta chain) sequence together with its context. The clone's antigen remains unknown. It has no much larger one-base neighbor in the sample; base qualities were not kept. CD8 naive samples were obtained by positive selection for CCR7 among CD45RO-negative cells, yielding a CD45RA+CCR7+ population from which TemRA cells were excluded. The donors were healthy, HIV-negative adults with no recently reported acute infections or vaccinations. All donors were Caucasian adults living in Nashville, Tennessee, USA. Blood was obtained by leukapheresis, after which PBMCs were separated by Ficoll-Histopaque density gradient centrifugation and cryopreserved in liquid nitrogen vapor phase. Analytical flow cytometry was used to check the purity and quantity of each magnetically sorted T cell population. Each sorted fraction had its genomic DNA isolated and then quantified by UV absorbance on a Nanodrop 2000c.

These data come from a study of shared clonotypes between healthy human individuals (dated by TCRdb to 2018 to 2021). Regarding the complete study: The cohort comprised a couple of women and a few men aged 18 to 49 years. For each donor, CD4 naive and CD4 memory were each given three plates, CD8 naive was given two plates, and CD8 memory was given one plate. Between about 0.9 and 9 billion PBMCs per donor were obtained by leukapheresis. To increase sequencing depth and limit assay-specific biases, different laboratories used diverse techniques to prepare libraries and sequence TCR repertoires. The study deeply sequenced blood TCR repertoires of five healthy adults to estimate repertoire size and the extent of clonotype sharing between individuals. Overall study results and their limits: Based on pairwise subsampling, the degree of clonotype sharing among donors was expected to be affected by sequencing depth. Compared with non-shared clonotypes, the clonotypes found in all four sorted-subset donors had higher generation probabilities. Only blood was sampled, and tissue TCR repertoires likely differ from those in blood. Across a few donors, approximately 4.9% of naive CD4, 3% to 4% of naive CD8, 2.3% of memory CD4, and approximately 0.4% of memory CD8 clonotypes were shared. Naive subsets generally had larger estimated clonotype richness than memory subsets did. Even with the large sequencing depth, rarefaction of the sorted-subset datasets indicated that sequencing was incomplete. Because the study included only a small number of donors, the genetic and exposure-history diversity represented was limited.

TCR CDR3 regions were amplified from genomic DNA by multiplex PCR using the deep immunoSEQ assay. For each cell subset, the extracted genomic DNA was distributed evenly across all wells of several immunoSEQ 96-well plates, and each plate served as one replicate. For sorted subsets, each replicate PCR was loaded with around 220 ng genomic DNA, equivalent to some 27,000 T cell genomes. Purified libraries were quantified with a Qubit 3.0 fluorometer, sized on a Bioanalyzer 2100, and re-quantified with the KAPA Library Quantification kit. Every immunoSEQ 96-well plate was sequenced on a dedicated single-read 150-cycle Illumina NextSeq 550 flow cell. Per the source publication's procedure: The immunoSEQ output contained only junctional sequences without quality scores, so filtering could not match that applied to full-length reads. To assign V/J genes and CDR3, sequences were annotated using PyIR, a Python wrapper for IgBLAST v1.9, with IMGT germline references. Reads with weak V/J assignments (E-value above 1e-6), missing CDR3, stop codons, out-of-frame junctions, or ambiguous translated residues were removed. V3J clonotypes were defined by identical inferred V gene, J gene, and CDR3 amino acid sequence. Percentage overlap between repertoires was computed as shared unique clonotypes divided by the size of the smaller repertoire. RTK rarefaction, the Chao1 estimator, and Recon v2.1 estimates of unobserved clonotypes were used to assess repertoire richness. OLGA was used to compute generation probabilities for all TCRbeta clonotypes that the gDNA method yielded from a handful of donors. The source is immuneACCESS, and TCRdb retained only in-frame sequences with V and J called. Part of the clones is not carried over; for the studies checked, unresolved V genes explain less than half of this, and the remainder is unexplained. Clone size and V and J calls were adopted from that table, with D and trimming inferred from the DNA. The sample records 1.5 million to 2.5 million clones, just under 95% of which are singletons. The ten largest account for more than 0.95% of the sample.

The germline V gene (reference sequence) yields MNHEY for CDR1 and SMNVEV for CDR2. Reading from cysteine to phenylalanine, the CDR3 counts 16 amino acids. The retained sequence is limited to the CDR3, 48 bases, with the frame set at the first base. Germline trimming: 0 bases from V, 8 bases from J; junction bases outside gene matches: 6. This sequence uses TRBV27 and TRBJ1-4; the central 10 bases match TRBD1. The sample was naive CD8+ T cells sorted from blood. The cell subset or site label, as the study defines it: CD45RA+CCR7+. This TCR was sampled from a young man in good health. The CDR3 protein sequence reads: CASSLSKGTGEEKLFF. The sequence in DNA is TGTGCCAGCAGTTTATCAAAGGGGACAGGGGAAGAAAAACTGTTTTTT.